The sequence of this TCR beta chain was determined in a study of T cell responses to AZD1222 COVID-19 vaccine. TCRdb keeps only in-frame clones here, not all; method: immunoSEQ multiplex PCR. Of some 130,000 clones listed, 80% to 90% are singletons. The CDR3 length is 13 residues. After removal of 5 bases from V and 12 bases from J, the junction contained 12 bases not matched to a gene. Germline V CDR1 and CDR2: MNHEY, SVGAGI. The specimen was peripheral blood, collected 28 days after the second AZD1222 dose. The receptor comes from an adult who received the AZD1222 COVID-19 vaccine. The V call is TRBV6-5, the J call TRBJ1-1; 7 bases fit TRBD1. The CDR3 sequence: CASSPTGALGTFF. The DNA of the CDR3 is TGTGCCAGCAGTCCTACAGGGGCCCTAGGAACTTTCTTT.